The 11 T cell receptor beta chains given below trace back to one sample, sequenced in a study of T-cell memory formation after mild COVID-19. TCRdb reprocessed the 5' RACE reads via MiXCR and lists one record per CDR3 protein. The sample has fewer than 300,000 distinct CDR3 sequences; 16% are singletons. Specimen: PBMCs or a T cell subset sorted from them (not recorded which). The receptors stem from a man younger than 35 who had mild COVID-19 (a few samples of this study predate the infection). Cell type and time point are not known.

J is TRBJ2-5 and V is TRBV11-2, with D hard to call. The CDR3 contains 14 residues. Germline V gene lookup returns CDR1 SGHAT and CDR2 FQNNGV. Deletions cut 0 bases from V and 0 bases from J, with 5 bases between. The chain's CDR3 is CASSLEEYQETQYF. In DNA form, the CDR3 reads TGTGCCAGCAGCTTAGAGGAGTACCAAGAGACCCAGTACTTC. Combining the CDR3 with reference TRBV11-2 and TRBJ2-5 gives the whole variable domain EAGVAQSPRYKIIEKRQSVAFWCNPISGHATLYWYQQILGQGPKLLIQFQNNGVVDDSQLPKDRFSAERLKGVDSTLKIQPAKLEDSAVYLCASSLEEYQETQYFGPGTRLLVL.

This sequence joins TRBV7-2 and TRBJ2-7, with 7 bases lining up with TRBD2. This CDR3 region has 16 residues. Germline CDR1 SGHTA, CDR2 FQGNSA. Losses at the gene ends were 0 bases for V and 2 bases for J; bases not matched to a gene: 7. DNA of the CDR3: TGTGCCAGCAGCTTAGCGGGAGGGTTCAAACCCTACGAGCAGTACTTC. Its translation is CASSLAGGFKPYEQYF.

This clonotype was counted only a few times. The chain combines TRBV7-6 with TRBJ2-7, with D hard to call. The CDR3 extends over 14 amino acids. Germline values: CDR1 SGHVS, CDR2 FNYEAQ. The V and J ends lost 1 base and 5 bases respectively, with 12 bases between them. The CDR3 DNA follows: TGTGCCAGCAGCTTAGGGGGTATCTTAAACGAGCAGTACTTC. It specifies CASSLGGILNEQYF.

V usage is TRBV7-6 and J usage is TRBJ2-7; 10 bases align to TRBD2. The J segment lost 1 base and the V segment lost 5 bases, leaving 11 bases of the junction unmatched. The length of the CDR3 is 17 residues. Germline CDR1 SGHVS, CDR2 FNYEAQ. This CDR3 is CASSLGVAGGNSYEQYF. DNA for the CDR3: TGTGCCAGCAGCCTGGGGGTAGCGGGGGGCAATTCCTACGAGCAGTACTTC.

There are a few counts of this clonotype. The chain uses TRBV28 and TRBJ2-1; maybe TRBD2 (6 bases). V lost 2 bases and J lost 7, with 24 bases in between. The CDR3 spans 18 residues. The germline V gene encodes CDR1 MDHEN and CDR2 SYDVKM. The CDR3 nucleotides are TGTGCCAGCAGTTTAATGGGGGAGCGGGTGAGATCTCAGAATGAGCAGTTCTTC. This encodes CASSLMGERVRSQNEQFF.

The gene calls are TRBV29-1 and TRBJ2-1; TRBD2 aligns across 12 bases. The V and J ends lost 4 bases and 6 bases, in that order; junction bases with no gene match: 10. This CDR3 comprises 16 residues. Germline V gene lookup returns CDR1 SQVTM and CDR2 ANQGSEA. In DNA form, the CDR3 reads TGCAGCGTTGTTGGGATAACGACTAGCGGGGGCAATGAGCAGTTCTTC. It yields the protein CSVVGITTSGGNEQFF.

This chain links TRBV9 with TRBJ1-1, with 9 bases matching TRBD1. The CDR3 has 14 residues. Per the germline V gene, CDR1 is SGDLS and CDR2 is YYNGEE. Trimming took 3 bases from V and 1 from J; bases not matched to a gene: 1. The CDR3 reads CASSETGGNTEAFF. CDR3 nucleotides: TGTGCCAGCAGCGAGACAGGGGGGAACACTGAAGCTTTCTTT.

This clonotype was observed a few times. This chain links TRBV6-2 or TRBV6-3 with TRBJ2-1; 7 bases are shared with TRBD2. V shed 4 bases and J 9 bases; nucleotides not matched to a gene: 3. CDR3 length: 12 amino acids. CDR1 and CDR2 (germline): MNHEY, SVGEGT. Written as DNA, the CDR3 is TGTGCCAGCAGTTGGACTAGTCGTGAGCAGTTCTTC. This translates into CASSWTSREQFF.

Notes on this clonotype: A much more abundant neighbour one base away suggests this may be a read error. V usage is TRBV9 and J usage is TRBJ2-2; TRBD2 matches at 14 bases. The CDR3 spans 17 residues. CDR1 is SGDLS and CDR2 is YYNGEE in the germline V gene. The CDR3 DNA reads TGTGACAGCAGCTCGGGACTAGCGGGGGTTAACACCGGGGAGCTGTTTTTT. It yields the protein CDSSSGLAGVNTGELFF.

Of note for this clonotype: A junction boundary mismatches the germline segment, possibly from a read error. For the CDR3, the DNA is TGTGCCTGGGGCCGGGACCTACAGGGTACGCAGAATTTT. Amino acid sequence: CAWGRDLQGTQNF. The chain links TRBV30 to TRBJ2-3, with TRBD1 as a possible D gene (6 bases). The CDR3 runs to 13 residues. CDR1 and CDR2 from the germline V gene are GTSNPN and SVGIG (reference sequence).

V usage is TRBV5-1 and J usage is TRBJ2-1, with D uncertain. V was trimmed by 4 bases and J by 0 bases, leaving 11 bases between them. This CDR3 region has 15 residues. CDR1 is SGHRS, CDR2 YFSETQ, per germline. This CDR3 reads CASSTGRSSYNEQFF. The CDR3, as DNA: TGCGCCAGCAGCACGGGCCGTAGCTCCTACAATGAGCAGTTCTTC.